This T cell receptor beta chain was observed in a study of blood T cells in healthy people across ages. Study results and caveats: Unknown CMV status may confound age-related changes in expanded clones.

Notes on this clonotype: Its antigen is unidentified.

Sample donors were healthy Caucasian individuals that came from Russia, aged about 6 to 95. The CDR3 sequence is 14 residues long. The ends lost 6 bases at V and 5 bases at J; junction bases unmatched: 7. The second PCR ran about 6 to 11 cycles with a sample-barcoded 5' primer and J-beta primers. TCRdb reprocessed the 5' RACE reads with MiXCR, giving one entry per CDR3 protein. The sample carries roughly 800,000 distinct CDR3 sequences, about 53% recorded once. Source material: blood. The gene calls are TRBV12-3 or TRBV12-4 and TRBJ2-5; 9 positions agree with TRBD2. The TCR sequence derives from a man older than 75 in good health. CDR3 DNA sequence: TGTGCCAGCAGCAATAGCGGGAGTGAGGAGACCCAGTACTTC. Translation gives CASSNSGSEETQYF.